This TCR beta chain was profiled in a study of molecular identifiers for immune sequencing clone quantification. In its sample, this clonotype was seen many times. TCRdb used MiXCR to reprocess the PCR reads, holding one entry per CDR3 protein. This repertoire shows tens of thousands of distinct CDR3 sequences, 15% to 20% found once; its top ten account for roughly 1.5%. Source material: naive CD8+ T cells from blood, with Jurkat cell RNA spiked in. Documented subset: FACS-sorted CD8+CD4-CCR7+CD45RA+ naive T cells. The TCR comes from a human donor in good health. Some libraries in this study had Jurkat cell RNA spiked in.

The CDR3 region is CSASVGTQYSNQPQHF. The CDR3 DNA follows: TGCAGTGCTAGCGTTGGGACACAGTATAGCAATCAGCCCCAGCATTTT. The chain is built from TRBV20-1 and TRBJ1-5; D possibly corresponds to TRBD1 (6 bases). CDR3 size: 16 residues. CDR1 is DFQATT and CDR2 is SNEGSKA in the germline V gene (reference sequence). The V end lost 3 bases, the J end lost 0 bases, and 15 bases lay between the germline ends.